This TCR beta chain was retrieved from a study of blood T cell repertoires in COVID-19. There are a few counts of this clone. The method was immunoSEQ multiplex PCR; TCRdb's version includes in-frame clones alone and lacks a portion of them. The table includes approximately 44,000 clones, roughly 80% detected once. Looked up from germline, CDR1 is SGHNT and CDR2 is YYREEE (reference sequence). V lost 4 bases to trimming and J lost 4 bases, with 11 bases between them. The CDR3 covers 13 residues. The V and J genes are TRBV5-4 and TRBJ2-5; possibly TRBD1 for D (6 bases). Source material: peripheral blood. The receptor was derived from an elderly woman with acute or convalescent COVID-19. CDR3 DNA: TGTGCCAGCAGCCAAGACAGGCGAGAGACCCAGTACTTC. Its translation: CASSQDRRETQYF.